This record looks at one T cell receptor beta chain sequence and its context. Its target is unknown. The record originates from a study of blood T cells in healthy people across ages. Study results and limitations: Significant beta diversity loss was already apparent by age approximately 40, declining roughly linearly. Naive CD4+ cells and diversity were both higher in long-lived donors than in aged donors.

The sample, about 9.2 milliliters of peripheral blood, was drawn from each donor. Germline V gives CDR1 MNHEY, CDR2 SVGEGT. V was trimmed by 3 bases and J by 2 bases, leaving 11 bases between them. This CDR3 region has 15 residues. Using a J-beta primer mix together with a sample-barcoded 5' primer, a second PCR was run for about 6 to 12 cycles. TCRdb reprocessed the 5' RACE reads via MiXCR and lists one record per CDR3 protein. Counted here are about 1.4 million distinct CDR3 sequences, 55% to 75% occurring once; the ten biggest clones make up 6.5% to 8.5%. This sequence was found in a man between 18 and 29 years old in good health. The V and J genes are TRBV6-2 or TRBV6-3 and TRBJ2-1, with D perhaps assigned TRBD1 or TRBD2 (5 bases each). The sequenced sample was blood. CDR3: CASSYGGWAYNEQFF. DNA of the CDR3: TGTGCCAGCAGTTATGGGGGTTGGGCCTACAATGAGCAGTTCTTC.